This TCR beta chain was identified in a study of cytomegalovirus exposure and HLA in healthy donors. Study outcomes and limitations: Only CMV serostatus was available as immune exposure information. Both high specificity and high sensitivity reportedly marked the classifier's diagnosis of cytomegalovirus status. TCR beta sequences reportedly predicted most subjects' HLA-A and HLA-B alleles accurately.

Note on this clone: Its target is not known.

In germline, CDR1 is MNHNS, CDR2 SASEGT. The CDR3 extends over 13 amino acids. With 6 bases clipped from V and 2 bases from J, the junction kept 4 bases outside the gene matches. Both 60 Vbeta primers and 13 Jbeta primers went into the PCR. TCRdb's table, derived via immunoSEQ multiplex PCR, lists solely in-frame clones and lacks some. The table has about 120,000 clones, roughly 78% seen once. The sequencing sample was made of PBMCs. The V gene is TRBV6-1, the J gene TRBJ2-7; 7 nucleotides line up with TRBD1. This sequence was found in a young man in good health and CMV-seronegative. The CDR3 DNA reads as TGTGCCAGCAGATCAGGACAGGCCTACGAGCAGTACTTC. This gives the protein CASRSGQAYEQYF.